Below are 19 T cell receptor beta chains sequenced from a single sample in a study of T cell responses to AZD1222 COVID-19 vaccine. Method: immunoSEQ multiplex PCR; TCRdb's copy keeps in-frame clones and lacks some. Of roughly 150,000 clones listed, about nine tenths are singletons. The material was peripheral blood, obtained 28 days after the second AZD1222 dose. Receptor source: an adult who received the AZD1222 COVID-19 vaccine.

The CDR3: CASIKPVGTGAYEQYF. The CDR3 nucleotides are TGTGCCAGCATCAAACCGGTAGGGACAGGGGCCTACGAGCAGTACTTC. J is TRBJ2-7 and V is TRBV28; 10 bases fit TRBD1. The CDR3 extends over 16 amino acids. The germline V gene encodes CDR1 MDHEN and CDR2 SYDVKM. V lost 7 bases, J lost 2 bases, and 11 bases stayed unmatched.

This rearrangement joins TRBV6-5 to TRBJ2-3; a weak D match, TRBD2 (6 bases). The CDR3 sequence is 15 residues long. The germline V gene has CDR1 MNHEY and CDR2 SVGAGI. V was clipped by 0 bases and J by 7 bases, with 14 bases between them. The CDR3 region has the DNA TGTGCCAGCAGTTACTCTCCCCCCGCGGGGAATACGCAGTATTTT. It is translated as CASSYSPPAGNTQYF.

This chain uses TRBV6-6 with TRBJ1-5, with TRBD1 identical over 11 bases. V was pared by 6 bases and J by 6 bases, with 10 bases of the junction left unmatched. Germline V gene data show CDR1 as MNHNY and CDR2 as SVGAGI (reference sequence). This CDR3 is built from 16 residues. CDR3 in amino acids: CASSSGQGATSQPQHF. Written as DNA, the CDR3 is TGTGCCAGCAGCTCAGGACAGGGGGCCACGAGTCAGCCCCAGCATTTT.

This clone was picked up one time. The genes are TRBV28 and TRBJ1-5, with D tentatively TRBD1 (5 bases). Per germline, CDR1 MDHEN and CDR2 SYDVKM. The CDR3 is 16 residues long. V was clipped by 6 bases and J by 0 bases, with 15 bases between them. For the CDR3, the DNA is TGTGCCAGCAGCGGTGCCAGGGCGCATAGCAATCAGCCCCAGCATTTT. It codes for CASSGARAHSNQPQHF.

The chain couples TRBV11-2 to TRBJ2-3, with a possible D match to TRBD2 (5 bases). The ends were cut back, 5 bases at V and 2 bases at J, with 17 bases in the middle. Germline V CDR1 and CDR2: SGHAT, FQNNGV. The CDR3 covers 16 residues. CDR3: CASSDIRRGSTDTQYF. Written as DNA, the CDR3 is TGTGCCAGCAGCGACATTAGACGAGGGTCCACAGATACGCAGTATTTT. Together with reference TRBV11-2 and TRBJ2-3, the CDR3 gives the full variable domain: EAGVAQSPRYKIIEKRQSVAFWCNPISGHATLYWYQQILGQGPKLLIQFQNNGVVDDSQLPKDRFSAERLKGVDSTLKIQPAKLEDSAVYLCASSDIRRGSTDTQYFGPGTRLTVL.

The gene calls are TRBV24-1 and TRBJ1-1, with D maybe TRBD1 (5 bases). The CDR3 covers 14 residues. From germline, CDR1 is KGHDR and CDR2 SFDVKD. V lost 3 bases, J lost 3 bases, and 10 bases lay in between. CDR3 nucleotide sequence: TGTGCCACCAGTGATCACGGGGCGGACACTGAAGCTTTCTTT. This codes for CATSDHGADTEAFF.

Concerning this clone: Other DNA sequences in this specimen translate into the identical CDR3. V usage is TRBV6-5 and J usage is TRBJ2-7; D uncertain. V lost 6 bases to trimming and J lost 0 bases, with 12 bases between them. CDR1 is MNHEY, CDR2 SVGAGI, per germline. The CDR3 is 14 residues long. The chain's CDR3 is CASSRTASSYEQYF. The CDR3 DNA is TGTGCCAGCAGCCGGACGGCTAGCTCCTACGAGCAGTACTTC.

This clone has a handful of counts. DNA for the CDR3: TGTGCCAGTAGTATTTTGACGGGACCTCCAAACCCCAAAAACATTCAGTACTTC. Amino acid sequence: CASSILTGPPNPKNIQYF. The genes are TRBV19 and TRBJ2-4, with D perhaps being TRBD1 or TRBD2 (5 bases each). The V gene's germline CDR1 is LNHDA and CDR2 SQIVND (reference sequence). The ends were cut back, 3 bases at V and 2 bases at J, with 20 bases in the middle. The CDR3 totals 18 residues.

This chain joins TRBV27 and TRBJ1-1; D possibly corresponds to TRBD1 (6 bases). V was clipped by 5 bases and J by 3 bases, with 22 bases between them. There are 17 residues in the CDR3. Germline V CDR1 and CDR2: MNHEY, SMNVEV (reference sequence). The CDR3 loop reads CASSPIGGGGLYTEAFF. CDR3 in DNA: TGTGCCAGCAGTCCAATAGGGGGAGGGGGTCTCTACACTGAAGCTTTCTTT.

The chain links TRBV7-6 to TRBJ2-1; no firm D call. This CDR3 is 15 amino acids long. The V and J ends lost 3 bases and 0 bases respectively, with 9 bases between them. Per the germline V gene, CDR1 is SGHVS and CDR2 is FNYEAQ. Here the CDR3 DNA reads TGTGCCAGCAGCTTCGACAAAAACTCCTACAATGAGCAGTTCTTC. Its protein product is CASSFDKNSYNEQFF.

The rearrangement uses TRBV19 and TRBJ1-1; no definite D call. Germline CDR1 LNHDA, CDR2 SQIVND (reference sequence). Trimming stripped 3 bases from V and 4 bases from J, with 12 bases between. The CDR3 has 14 amino acids. CDR3 sequence reads: CASSMGGIGTEAFF. The CDR3 coding sequence is TGTGCCAGTAGTATGGGTGGGATTGGCACTGAAGCTTTCTTT.

The chain recombines TRBV7-9 with TRBJ1-2; maybe TRBD1 (6 bases). Germline V gives CDR1 SEHNR, CDR2 FQNEAQ (reference sequence). Trimming left V 1 base short and J 2 bases short, with 11 bases between. The CDR3 extends over 15 amino acids. CDR3 region: CASSLGQAPNYGYTF. The CDR3 DNA sequence: TGTGCCAGCAGCTTAGGACAGGCACCAAACTATGGCTACACCTTC.

The V call is TRBV14, the J call TRBJ1-2; D call uncertain. The CDR3 consists of 15 residues. Looked up from germline, CDR1 is SGHDN and CDR2 is FVKESK. The V end was cut by 0 bases, the J end by 3 bases, with 11 bases between. CDR3 sequence reads: CASSQDLGSYYGYTF. The DNA for the CDR3 is TGTGCCAGCAGCCAAGATTTAGGGAGCTACTATGGCTACACCTTC.

The J gene is TRBJ1-1, the V gene TRBV6-5; D might be TRBD1 (5 bases). V shed 10 bases and J shed 4 bases, with 19 bases lying between them. The CDR3 extends over 14 amino acids. Germline CDR1 and CDR2: MNHEY and SVGAGI. The CDR3 is CATETLTGGTEAFF. The CDR3 DNA sequence: TGTGCCACCGAGACGTTAACGGGGGGCACTGAAGCTTTCTTT.

The chain combines TRBV29-1 with TRBJ1-1; D uncertain. The V and J ends lost 4 bases and 4 bases respectively, with 4 bases between them. CDR3 length equals 10 residues. CDR1 SQVTM and CDR2 ANQGSEA come from the germline V gene. CDR3: CSVGTTEAFF. In DNA, the CDR3 is TGCAGCGTTGGTACCACTGAAGCTTTCTTT.

The chain links TRBV9 to TRBJ2-1, with 12 bases identical to TRBD1. The CDR3 consists of 18 residues. With V trimmed by 2 bases and J by 7 bases, 13 bases remained unmatched. Germline CDR1 is SGDLS and CDR2 is YYNGEE. The CDR3 reads CASSVGQGARGEDNEQFF. DNA for the CDR3: TGTGCCAGCAGCGTGGGACAGGGGGCCAGGGGTGAAGATAATGAGCAGTTCTTC. The full variable domain, completed using reference TRBV9 and TRBJ2-1, is DSGVTQTPKHLITATGQRVTLRCSPRSGDLSVYWYQQSLDQGLQFLIQYYNGEERAKGNILERFSAQQFPDLHSELNLSSLELGDSALYFCASSVGQGARGEDNEQFFGPGTRLTVL.

CDR3 protein: CASSMGGAFGETQYF. The CDR3 bases are TGTGCCAGTAGTATGGGGGGGGCGTTTGGAGAGACCCAGTACTTC. V and J are TRBV19 and TRBJ2-5, with D tentatively TRBD2 (7 bases). CDR1 is LNHDA, CDR2 SQIVND, per germline (reference sequence). This CDR3 has 15 amino acids. V was shortened by 3 bases and J by 4 bases, with 15 bases between the two germline ends.

V and J are TRBV7-2 and TRBJ1-2; TRBD1 aligns across 9 bases. CDR1 is SGHTA and CDR2 is FQGNSA in the germline V gene. The CDR3 sequence is 14 residues long. V lost 4 bases to trimming and J lost 2 bases; unmatched junction nucleotides: 2. The CDR3 DNA sequence: TGTGCCAGCAGCTGGGGACAGGGAAACTATGGCTACACCTTC. Its protein is CASSWGQGNYGYTF.

In this sample, this clone turned up a few times. The V and J genes are TRBV5-6 and TRBJ1-2; D is ambiguous. With 1 base removed from V and 5 bases from J, the gap between germline ends came to 9 bases. Germline values: CDR1 SGHDT, CDR2 YYEEEE. The CDR3 contains 13 residues. In DNA form, the CDR3 reads TGTGCCAGCAGCTTGCACACTCAATATGGCTACACCTTC. It is translated as CASSLHTQYGYTF.